The rows below give T cell receptor beta chains drawn from one sample of a study of siplizumab effects on memory and regulatory T cells. The method was immunoSEQ multiplex PCR; TCRdb's version includes in-frame clones alone and lacks a portion of them. Of more than 95,000 clones detected, over 90% appear once; the ten largest clones hold roughly 0.64%. The sample taken for sequencing was Tregs sorted from blood. The receptors derive from a human donor in good health. CDR3s leave out the opening cysteine and the closing phenylalanine or tryptophan.

TRBJ2-2,TRBV30,AWMLAGVFTGELF
TRBJ1-6,TRBV11-2,ASRETGRAYSPLH
TRBJ2-6,TRBV2,ASGQGAAGANVLT
TRBJ1-1,TRBV19,ASSMARNSEAF
TRBJ1-2,TRBV11-3,ASSLGGGYGYT
TRBJ2-5,TRBV5-4,ASSGRLQETQY
TRBJ1-5,TRBV19,ASSSNVGGNQPQH
TRBJ2-2,TRBV6-1,ASSPGLANTGELF
TRBJ2-7,TRBV5-5,ASSLFTQYEQY
TRBJ2-1,TRBV19,ASSIWLAGGSWEQF
TRBJ1-6,TRBV28,ASSLPTGFVH
TRBJ1-1,TRBV7-2,ASSPGRNTEAF
TRBJ1-3,TRBV18,ASSPVGQGVTGNTIY
TRBJ2-6,TRBV5-1,ASSEQGGNSGANVLT
TRBJ1-2,TRBV10-2,ASSETGAPTSGYT
TRBJ2-3,TRBV4-2,ASSQELAVSTDTQY
TRBJ2-3,TRBV27,ASSFGLGTDTQY
TRBJ2-3,TRBV30,AWREYTDTQY
TRBJ1-2,TRBV29-1,SALDRDHYGYT
TRBJ2-3,TRBV19,ASSMVLATDTQY
TRBJ2-3,TRBV14,ASSQTSGRAGDTQY
TRBJ1-6,TRBV5-6,ASSWAGGALNSPLH
TRBJ2-1,TRBV7-2,ASRKVVSSGNEQF
TRBJ1-1,TRBV19,ASSIGRPGGNTEAF
TRBJ2-2,TRBV14,ASSPGLANTGELF
TRBJ1-5,TRBV27,ASSFGGRAGQPQH
TRBJ2-7,TRBV27,ASSHWRGQGAGEQY
TRBJ2-7,TRBV28,ASSIPGQADYEQY
TRBJ2-3,TRBV5-4,ASSNGTINNTQY
TRBJ1-2,TRBV7-9,ASSPSGGYGYT
TRBJ1-1,TRBV6-1,ASGGPITEAF
TRBJ1-4,TRBV2,ASNLHGGATNEKLF
TRBJ2-1,TRBV10-3,AISEGAHEQF
TRBJ2-1,TRBV5-1,ASSFRGSLNEQF
TRBJ2-5,TRBV7-9,ASSFPGLAGVETQY
TRBJ2-7,TRBV5-6,ASSLEAEQY
TRBJ1-2,TRBV10-3,AISEDRALRGYT
TRBJ1-6,TRBV6-5,ASSLYNSPLH
TRBJ2-7,TRBV7-2,ASSLRLAGEQY
TRBJ2-7,TRBV18,ASSPDRVSEQY
TRBJ1-3,TRBV15,ATSREGAPRSGNTIY
TRBJ1-1,TRBV5-1,ASSWENAAMGAF
TRBJ2-2,TRBV29-1,SVGTLANTGELF
TRBJ1-5,TRBV6-1,ASSEQGPNQPQH
TRBJ1-1,TRBV5-1,ATRTALFTEAF
TRBJ1-1,TRBV6-5,ASSSGNTEAF
TRBJ2-1,TRBV5-1,ASSKPGLGNEQF
TRBJ2-2,TRBV14,ASSFKPPGQLVYHSGELF
TRBJ1-1,TRBV5-1,ASSFWDSPEAF
TRBJ1-2,TRBV9,ASSVAMFRAGGYT
TRBJ2-7,TRBV2,ASRSQGDYEQY
TRBJ1-3,TRBV9,ASSLGQATGNTIY
TRBJ2-2,TRBV25-1,ASSGRTGELF
TRBJ2-2,TRBV29-1,SVEGSRGGGELF
TRBJ1-2,TRBV6-5,ASRSRGWIGGYT
TRBJ1-1,TRBV18,ASSPSRGNTEAF
TRBJ2-5,TRBV5-1,ASSLGQRETQY